The clone carrying this T cell receptor beta chain was seen many times. Its matching antigen is unknown. The TCR beta profiling, which covered VDJ combination and CDR3 sequence, was carried out using genomic DNA as the template. One entry per CDR3 protein, called by TCRdb with MiXCR from the reads. The data hold roughly 170,000 distinct CDR3 sequences, with approximately 48% observed a single time. This specimen belongs to a study of CD8+CD57+ T cells in acquired aplastic anemia. Overall study findings and caveats: The number of CD8+ CDR3 sequences shared by patients and controls was twenty-nine. With respect to CD8+ Simpson's diversity, patients and controls did not differ significantly.

Selection for sequencing was limited to patients who had shown CD8+CD57+ cell expansion by flow cytometry. There were no patients without severe acquired aplastic anemia. Patients were untreated when blood was sampled. The TCR was taken from a human donor with aplastic anemia. The sample taken for sequencing was sorted CD4+, CD8+, or CD8+CD57+ T cells (not recorded which) from PBMCs.

The CDR3 DNA follows: TGCGCCAGCAGCTTGGGGGACAGGGCTTCGGGAGAGCAGTACTTC. Translating it yields CASSLGDRASGEQYF. This chain joins TRBV5-1 and TRBJ2-7, with 9 bases aligning to TRBD1. CDR1 and CDR2 from the germline V gene are SGHRS and YFSETQ. CDR3 length equals 15 residues. V was clipped by 0 bases and J by 7 bases; unmatched bases: 8.